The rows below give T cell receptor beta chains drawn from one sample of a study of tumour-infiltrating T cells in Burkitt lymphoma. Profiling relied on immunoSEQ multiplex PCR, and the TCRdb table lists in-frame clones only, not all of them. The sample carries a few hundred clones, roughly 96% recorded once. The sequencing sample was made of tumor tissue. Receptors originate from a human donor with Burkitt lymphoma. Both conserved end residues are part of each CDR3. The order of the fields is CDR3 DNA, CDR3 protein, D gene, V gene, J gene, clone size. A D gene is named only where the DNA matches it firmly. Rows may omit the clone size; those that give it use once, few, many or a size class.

DNA: TGTGCCAGCAGTTTATTAGACTCGGACGGCCATGAGCAGTTCTTC; CDR3: CASSLLDSDGHEQFF; D: -; V: TRBV6-5; J: TRBJ2-1; size: -
DNA: TGTGCCAGCAGTGAAGCCTTTCTAGGTCCCTATGGCTACACCTTC; CDR3: CASSEAFLGPYGYTF; D: -; V: TRBV2; J: TRBJ1-2; size: -
DNA: TGCGCCAGCAGCTTGGCCACTTTTACCGTCCAAGAGACCCAGTACTTC; CDR3: CASSLATFTVQETQYF; D: -; V: TRBV5-1; J: TRBJ2-5; size: -
DNA: TGTGCCAGCAGCCTCGGGACTAGCGGAGTCTACGAGCAGTACTTC; CDR3: CASSLGTSGVYEQYF; D: TRBD2; V: TRBV7-9; J: TRBJ2-7; size: -
DNA: TGTGCCAGCAGCAACCAAGCGGGGAACACTGAAGCTTTCTTT; CDR3: CASSNQAGNTEAFF; D: -; V: TRBV7-9; J: TRBJ1-1; size: few
DNA: TGTGCCAGCAGCTTAGTCACTAACTATGGCTACACCTTC; CDR3: CASSLVTNYGYTF; D: -; V: TRBV7-2; J: TRBJ1-2; size: -
DNA: TGCGCCAGCAGCTTTACCAGTGTAGCTAACTATGGCTACACCTTC; CDR3: CASSFTSVANYGYTF; D: -; V: TRBV5-1; J: TRBJ1-2; size: -
DNA: TGTGCCAGCAGAGAGAACAGGGTTAACACTGAAGCTTTCTTT; CDR3: CASRENRVNTEAFF; D: -; V: TRBV6-1; J: TRBJ1-1; size: -
DNA: TGTGCCAGCAGCGAGCAGGGGCTTGGCTACACCTTC; CDR3: CASSEQGLGYTF; D: -; V: TRBV9; J: TRBJ1-2; size: -
DNA: TGTGCCATCAGTCGGCAGCAGGACACTGAAGCTTTCTTT; CDR3: CAISRQQDTEAFF; D: -; V: TRBV10-3; J: TRBJ1-1; size: once
DNA: TGTGCCACCAGCAGGGACTCCGCGCGGGAGACCCAGTACTTC; CDR3: CATSRDSARETQYF; D: -; V: TRBV15; J: TRBJ2-5; size: -
DNA: TGTGCCAGCAGTTTATCGGTCTGGCGGGGGATTATAGGCTCCTACGAGCAGTACTTC; CDR3: CASSLSVWRGIIGSYEQYF; D: TRBD2; V: TRBV28; J: TRBJ2-7; size: -
DNA: TGTGCCAGCAGTTACGAGGTCATCGCCGAAAAACTGTTTTTT; CDR3: CASSYEVIAEKLFF; D: -; V: TRBV6-5; J: TRBJ1-4; size: -
DNA: TGTGCCAGCAGCTTGAAAGTCAATGGCTACACCTTC; CDR3: CASSLKVNGYTF; D: -; V: TRBV5-6; J: TRBJ1-2; size: -
DNA: TGTGCCAGCAGCGTAGGGCTAGCGGCTGGACTAGCAGAGACCCAGTACTTC; CDR3: CASSVGLAAGLAETQYF; D: TRBD2; V: TRBV9; J: TRBJ2-5; size: -
DNA: TGTGCCAGCAGCCAAGAGGGGGGTCCCAACACTGAAGCTTTCTTT; CDR3: CASSQEGGPNTEAFF; D: -; V: TRBV4-2; J: TRBJ1-1; size: -
DNA: TGTGCCAGCAGCTTTGTGGGTAGGTACAATGAGCAGTTCTTC; CDR3: CASSFVGRYNEQFF; D: -; V: TRBV28; J: TRBJ2-1; size: -
DNA: TGTGCCATCAGTTTGGCAGGAGGGGCCTACGAGCAGTACTTC; CDR3: CAISLAGGAYEQYF; D: -; V: TRBV10-3; J: TRBJ2-7; size: -
DNA: TGTGCCAGCAGTGACCCCGGGACTAGCGGGAGTAACCCGTTCTTC; CDR3: CASSDPGTSGSNPFF; D: TRBD2; V: TRBV25-1; J: TRBJ2-1; size: -
DNA: TGTGCCAGCAGCAATCGCCTAGCTACACATCATAATTCACCCCTCCACTTT; CDR3: CASSNRLATHHNSPLHF; D: -; V: TRBV21-1; J: TRBJ1-6; size: -
DNA: TGCAGCGTTGAACGGGCCTCTTCCCCCTACGAGCAGTACTTC; CDR3: CSVERASSPYEQYF; D: -; V: TRBV29-1; J: TRBJ2-7; size: -
DNA: TGTGCCTGGAGCCTCCCCCCGGGGCGGTACACCTTC; CDR3: CAWSLPPGRYTF; D: -; V: TRBV30; J: TRBJ1-2; size: -
DNA: TGTGCCTGGAGTGTAGCAACCACTCTCTACTACGAGCAGTACTTC; CDR3: CAWSVATTLYYEQYF; D: -; V: TRBV30; J: TRBJ2-7; size: -
DNA: TGTGCCAGCAGCCCAGGGGGTGGTTTGCAGCCCCAGCATTTT; CDR3: CASSPGGGLQPQHF; D: TRBD1; V: TRBV27; J: TRBJ1-5; size: -
DNA: TGCGCCAGCAGCTTGGTTACTAGTCGGGGAGCCTACAATGAGCAGTTCTTC; CDR3: CASSLVTSRGAYNEQFF; D: -; V: TRBV5-1; J: TRBJ2-1; size: -
DNA: TGTGCCAGCAGGGGAGGAGGGGGCGCCTCCAAAAACATTCAGTACTTC; CDR3: CASRGGGGASKNIQYF; D: -; V: TRBV28; J: TRBJ2-4; size: -
DNA: TGCGCCAGCAGCTTGGCCTTAGCGGGAATCCCCTACAATGAGCAGTTCTTC; CDR3: CASSLALAGIPYNEQFF; D: TRBD2; V: TRBV5-1; J: TRBJ2-1; size: -
DNA: TGTGCCAGCAGCTTGGACCTAGCCGCTTTCAATGAGCAGTTCTTC; CDR3: CASSLDLAAFNEQFF; D: -; V: TRBV5-6; J: TRBJ2-1; size: -
DNA: TGTGCCAGCAGCTTAGGGCACAACATAGATACGCAGTATTTT; CDR3: CASSLGHNIDTQYF; D: -; V: TRBV11-1; J: TRBJ2-3; size: -
DNA: TGTGCCAGCAGTCGCAGACTAGCGGAGACCCAGTACTTC; CDR3: CASSRRLAETQYF; D: TRBD2; V: TRBV7-3; J: TRBJ2-5; size: -
DNA: TGTGCCAGCAGCGCGGTTCTGAACACTGAAGCTTTCTTT; CDR3: CASSAVLNTEAFF; D: -; V: TRBV5-6; J: TRBJ1-1; size: -
DNA: TGTGCCAGCAGCCCGATTGGGACAGGAGAATACGAGCAGTACTTC; CDR3: CASSPIGTGEYEQYF; D: TRBD1; V: TRBV7-2; J: TRBJ2-7; size: -
DNA: TGCGCCAGCAGCCAGACCCGGGGAGGACCCTACGAGCAGTACTTC; CDR3: CASSQTRGGPYEQYF; D: -; V: TRBV4-3; J: TRBJ2-7; size: -
DNA: TGTGCCATCAGAGAAGCGGGAGGGCCCCACAATGAGCAGTTCTTC; CDR3: CAIREAGGPHNEQFF; D: TRBD2; V: TRBV10-3; J: TRBJ2-1; size: once
DNA: TGTGCCAGCAGCTTCCGGGACAGGGTTAATTCACCCCTCCACTTT; CDR3: CASSFRDRVNSPLHF; D: TRBD1; V: TRBV5-6; J: TRBJ1-6; size: once
DNA: TGTGCCAGTAGCGGCGGCACTGAAGCTTTCTTT; CDR3: CASSGGTEAFF; D: -; V: TRBV19; J: TRBJ1-1; size: -
DNA: TGCGCCAGCAGCGTGAACACTGAAGCTTTCTTT; CDR3: CASSVNTEAFF; D: -; V: TRBV10-2; J: TRBJ1-1; size: -
DNA: TGTGCCAGCAGTTTACTAGCGGGGAGCCAAGAGACCCAGTACTTC; CDR3: CASSLLAGSQETQYF; D: TRBD2; V: TRBV28; J: TRBJ2-5; size: -
DNA: TGTGCCAGCAGCTTACGGGGGGAGCTAGCCAAAAACATTCAGTACTTC; CDR3: CASSLRGELAKNIQYF; D: TRBD2; V: TRBV5-5; J: TRBJ2-4; size: -
DNA: TGTGCCAGCAGCTTAGGGACAGGGACAAACACTGAAGCTTTCTTT; CDR3: CASSLGTGTNTEAFF; D: TRBD1; V: TRBV7-6; J: TRBJ1-1; size: -
DNA: TGTGCCAGTAGTATAACAGGGCCCTCGCAGCCCCAGCATTTT; CDR3: CASSITGPSQPQHF; D: -; V: TRBV19; J: TRBJ1-5; size: -
DNA: TGCGCCAGCCGATTCTGGGCGGGAGGGCCCTACAATGAGCAGTTCTTC; CDR3: CASRFWAGGPYNEQFF; D: TRBD2; V: TRBV5-1; J: TRBJ2-1; size: -
DNA: TGTGCCAGCAGCCAGCGGGCAACTAATGAAAAACTGTTTTTT; CDR3: CASSQRATNEKLFF; D: -; V: TRBV16; J: TRBJ1-4; size: -
DNA: TGTGCTAGCAGCTTAGACCGGGGTAATGAGCAGTTCTTC; CDR3: CASSLDRGNEQFF; D: -; V: TRBV7-7; J: TRBJ2-1; size: -
DNA: TGCAGCGTTGAAGAAATTTCGAACTATGGCTACACCTTC; CDR3: CSVEEISNYGYTF; D: -; V: TRBV29-1; J: TRBJ1-2; size: -
DNA: TGTGCCAGCAGCGAGGCTGGGGGTTCCTATAATTCACCCCTCCACTTT; CDR3: CASSEAGGSYNSPLHF; D: -; V: TRBV5-4; J: TRBJ1-6; size: -
DNA: TGCGCCAGCACCGCGGGGGCGGGGGGGCCAGAAGATACGCAGTATTTT; CDR3: CASTAGAGGPEDTQYF; D: TRBD2; V: TRBV4-3; J: TRBJ2-3; size: -
DNA: TGCGCCAGCAGCCAGGGACCGAGCGGGGGCTATGGCTACACCTTC; CDR3: CASSQGPSGGYGYTF; D: -; V: TRBV4-3; J: TRBJ1-2; size: few
DNA: TGTGCCAGCAGCAAACACGGTATCAGGGATAAATGCACTGAAGCTTTCTTT; CDR3: CASSKHGIRDKCTEAFF; D: -; V: TRBV21-1; J: TRBJ1-1; size: -
DNA: TGTGCCAGCAGCCAATCCCCTCGGACAGGGCTCGGCGAGCAGTACTTC; CDR3: CASSQSPRTGLGEQYF; D: TRBD1; V: TRBV16; J: TRBJ2-7; size: once
DNA: TGTGCCAGCAGCCCGGACAGGGGGAACTATGAAGCTTTCTTT; CDR3: CASSPDRGNYEAFF; D: TRBD1; V: TRBV5-6; J: TRBJ1-1; size: -
DNA: TGCAGCGTACCCGACAGTTGGAGCACAGATACGCAGTATTTT; CDR3: CSVPDSWSTDTQYF; D: -; V: TRBV29-1; J: TRBJ2-3; size: -
DNA: TGTGCCAGCAGTTTATTGGCGGGGGGCAATCAGCCCCAGCATTTT; CDR3: CASSLLAGGNQPQHF; D: -; V: TRBV27; J: TRBJ1-5; size: -
DNA: TGCAGCGTTCGGGCAAGACTAGCATACAAAGGCATACAAAGTCGGGCCAACGTCCTGACTTTC; CDR3: CSVRARLAYKGIQSRANVLTF; D: TRBD2; V: TRBV29-1; J: TRBJ2-6; size: -
DNA: TGTGCCAGCAGCTCCCTAGGGGGGAGAGGTTACGAGCAGTACTTC; CDR3: CASSSLGGRGYEQYF; D: -; V: TRBV5-5; J: TRBJ2-7; size: -
DNA: TGTGCCTGGAGTCCGGGTGCCGCTTTCTTT; CDR3: CAWSPGAAFF; D: -; V: TRBV30; J: TRBJ1-1; size: -
DNA: TGCGCCAGCAGCCAAGTTCAGGGGGCGCGGGGACCCAAAAACATTCAGTACTTC; CDR3: CASSQVQGARGPKNIQYF; D: TRBD1; V: TRBV4-3; J: TRBJ2-4; size: -